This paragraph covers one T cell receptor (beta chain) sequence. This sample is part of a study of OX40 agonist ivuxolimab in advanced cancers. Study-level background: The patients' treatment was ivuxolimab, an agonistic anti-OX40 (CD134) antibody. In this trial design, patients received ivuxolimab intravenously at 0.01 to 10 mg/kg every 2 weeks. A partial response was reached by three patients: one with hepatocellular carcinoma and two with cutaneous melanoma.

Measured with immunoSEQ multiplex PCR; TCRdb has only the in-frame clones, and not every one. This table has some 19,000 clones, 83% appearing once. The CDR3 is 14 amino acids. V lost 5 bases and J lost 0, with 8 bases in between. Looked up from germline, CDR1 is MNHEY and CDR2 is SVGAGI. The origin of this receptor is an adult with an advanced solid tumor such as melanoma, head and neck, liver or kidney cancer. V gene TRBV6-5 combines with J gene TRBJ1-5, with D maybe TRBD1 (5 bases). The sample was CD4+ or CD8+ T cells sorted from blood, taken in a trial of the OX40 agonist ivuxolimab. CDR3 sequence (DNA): TGTGCCAGCAGTCACAGGAGTAGCAATCAGCCCCAGCATTTT. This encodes CASSHRSSNQPQHF.